These 28 T cell receptor beta chains came from one sample sequenced in a study of Ad26.COV2.S vaccination and SARS-CoV-2 variants. Sequencing used immunoSEQ multiplex PCR; TCRdb keeps in-frame clones, though not all of them. The profile covers 350,000 to 550,000 clones, with roughly 89% appearing a single time and about 2.7% taken by the ten largest. Treatment of the sample: over 15 received Ad26.COV2.S at low or high dose, single or two shots; about 5 received placebo; per-sample allocation not given. Sample collection was performed on day 63 after the first vaccine or placebo injection. The material sequenced was peripheral blood, taken in a trial of Ad26.COV2.S vaccine versus placebo. The receptors here all came from a person between 18 and 65 years old who received the Ad26.COV2.S COVID-19 vaccine or a placebo.

The rearrangement uses TRBV4-3 and TRBJ2-3; 7 bases agree with TRBD2. CDR1 is LGHNA, CDR2 YSLEER, per germline. V trimming: 0 bases; J trimming: 3 bases; junction bases outside the gene matches: 6. The CDR3 extends over 16 amino acids. CDR3 nucleotide sequence: TGCGCCAGCAGCCAAGATCCCGGGGGGACGACAGATACGCAGTATTTT. Its protein product is CASSQDPGGTTDTQYF.

The chain is built from TRBV6-5 and TRBJ1-4; D is possibly TRBD1 (6 bases). There are 11 residues in the CDR3. Germline V lookup: CDR1 MNHEY, CDR2 SVGAGI. V was cut by 6 bases and J by 10 bases, with 9 bases left in between. The CDR3 loop is CASRLGGKLFF. The DNA for the CDR3 is TGTGCCAGCAGACTAGGGGGAAAACTGTTTTTT.

This sequence joins TRBV11-2 and TRBJ2-1; TRBD2 matches at 8 bases. This CDR3 region has 16 residues. CDR1 SGHAT and CDR2 FQNNGV come from the germline V gene. The V gene end was trimmed by 4 bases and the J gene end by 7 bases; junction bases not matched to a gene: 12. This chain's CDR3 is CASSSVRGLELNEQFF. CDR3 DNA: TGTGCCAGCAGCTCCGTACGGGGACTAGAGTTGAATGAGCAGTTCTTC.

The chain carries TRBV6-5 and TRBJ1-5, with unresolved D. This CDR3 contains 14 residues. Germline CDR1 reads MNHEY; CDR2 reads SVGAGI. V was trimmed by 0 bases and J by 6 bases, leaving 9 bases between them. In DNA form, the CDR3 reads TGTGCCAGCAGTTACTCGTCAGCAGCTCAGCCCCAGCATTTT. Encoded protein: CASSYSSAAQPQHF.

The rearrangement uses TRBV18 and TRBJ1-6; unclear D gene. Per the germline V gene, CDR1 is KGHSH and CDR2 is LQKENI. Between the trimmed V and J ends, which lost 2 bases and 7 bases, there was a span of 12 bases. The CDR3 contains 15 residues. CDR3 in DNA: TGTGCCAGCTCACCAAACGGGCCTACGAATTCACCCCTCCACTTT. Its protein is CASSPNGPTNSPLHF.

The chain recombines TRBV7-2 with TRBJ2-1; no clear D gene. The CDR3 runs to 12 residues. Looked up from germline, CDR1 is SGHTA and CDR2 is FQGNSA. V lost 5 bases, J lost 7 bases, and 9 bases lay in between. Written as DNA, the CDR3 is TGTGCCAGCAGCCGTCTGGGTAATGAGCAGTTCTTC. This encodes CASSRLGNEQFF.

This chain connects TRBV4-1 to TRBJ2-1, with D possibly matching TRBD2 (6 bases). The CDR3 is 15 residues long. Deletions cut 1 base from V and 5 bases from J, with 12 bases between. Germline values: CDR1 MGHRA, CDR2 YSYEKL. The CDR3 region is CASSQGSSEDNEQFF. The CDR3 coding sequence is TGCGCCAGCAGCCAAGGGTCTAGCGAGGACAATGAGCAGTTCTTC.

V is TRBV14 and J is TRBJ1-6; D may be TRBD1 (5 bases). The CDR3 sequence is 13 residues long. Germline CDR1 is SGHDN and CDR2 is FVKESK. The V and J ends lost 6 bases and 9 bases respectively, with 12 bases between them. CDR3 nucleotides: TGTGCCAGCAGAGTCACAGGAATTTCACCCCTCCACTTT. Amino acids: CASRVTGISPLHF.

The V gene is TRBV4-2, the J gene TRBJ2-7; no definite D call. Germline V gene data show CDR1 as LGHNA and CDR2 as YNFKEQ. Trimming removed 1 base from V and 3 bases from J, with 13 bases in between. This CDR3 spans 15 amino acids. The CDR3 nucleotides are TGTGCCAGCAGCCAAGGGTCGGGTCCGGGCTACGAGCAGTACTTC. Amino acid sequence: CASSQGSGPGYEQYF.

The chain is built from TRBV14 and TRBJ1-2; weak D call: TRBD1 (5 bases). The length of the CDR3 is 17 residues. Trimming pared 0 bases from V and 4 bases from J, leaving 18 bases between. Germline V CDR1 and CDR2: SGHDN, FVKESK. The CDR3 bases are TGTGCCAGCAGCCAAGACATACATGGCCAGGGACTCTATGGCTACACCTTC. Translated, it gives CASSQDIHGQGLYGYTF.

The gene calls are TRBV6-5 and TRBJ1-2; perhaps TRBD1 as D (5 bases). V was shortened by 8 bases and J by 0 bases, with 13 bases between the two germline ends. CDR1 and CDR2 from the germline V gene are MNHEY and SVGAGI. The CDR3 loop spans 14 amino acids. For the CDR3, the DNA is TGTGCCAGCCGGGACGGTGGAGCTAACTATGGCTACACCTTC. It specifies CASRDGGANYGYTF.

The V call is TRBV2, the J call TRBJ2-7; 7 bases align to TRBD2. This CDR3 region has 14 residues. CDR1 is SNHLY and CDR2 is FYNNEI in the germline V gene. Trimming removed 3 bases from V and 2 bases from J; junction bases left unmatched: 4. The CDR3 region is CASSDPSGTYEQYV. For the CDR3, the DNA is TGTGCCAGCAGTGATCCTAGCGGAACCTACGAGCAGTACGTC.

The chain carries TRBV5-1 and TRBJ1-2; TRBD1 agrees at 8 bases. Germline-derived CDR1 and CDR2 are SGHRS and YFSETQ. J gave up 8 bases and V 1 base, and 10 bases lay outside the gene matches. The CDR3 runs 15 residues. In DNA form, the CDR3 reads TGCGCCAGCAGCTTGTTGGGACAGGCGGGAGGAGGCTACACCTTC. It is translated as CASSLLGQAGGGYTF.

The rearrangement links TRBV18 to TRBJ1-2, with D unclear. This CDR3 contains 14 residues. Germline-derived CDR1 and CDR2 are KGHSH and LQKENI. The V end lost 0 bases, the J end lost 4 bases, and 9 bases lay between the germline ends. The CDR3 loop is CASSPPLLTYGYTF. The CDR3 DNA follows: TGTGCCAGCTCACCACCGCTACTCACCTATGGCTACACCTTC.

The V call is TRBV9, the J call TRBJ2-7, with D possibly TRBD1 on 5 matching bases. Germline CDR1 reads SGDLS; CDR2 reads YYNGEE. The CDR3 runs to 11 residues. V was trimmed by 3 bases and J by 7 bases, leaving 8 bases between them. The CDR3 here is CASSGKGEQYV. CDR3 in DNA: TGTGCCAGCAGCGGCAAGGGGGAGCAGTACGTC.

V gene TRBV18 combines with J gene TRBJ1-5, with a tentative D call TRBD1 (5 bases). The CDR3 loop spans 18 amino acids. The V end lost 5 bases, the J end lost 0 bases, and 20 bases lay between the germline ends. Per germline, CDR1 KGHSH and CDR2 LQKENI. CDR3 amino acids: CASSATELDYYSNQPQHF. As DNA, the CDR3 is TGTGCCAGCTCAGCGACAGAACTAGACTACTATAGCAATCAGCCCCAGCATTTT.

This chain uses TRBV27 with TRBJ1-6; D is unresolved. The V gene lost 5 bases and the J gene lost 10 bases, with 9 bases spanning the gap. Germline assignment: CDR1 MNHEY and CDR2 SMNVEV (reference sequence). The CDR3 consists of 12 residues. CDR3 residues: CASSALGSPLHF. CDR3 bases: TGTGCCAGCAGTGCCCTGGGGTCACCCCTCCACTTT.

The chain is built from TRBV5-4 and TRBJ2-7; D unresolved. Germline lookup yields CDR1 SGHNT and CDR2 YYREEE (reference sequence). This CDR3 has 14 amino acids. V shed 4 bases and J shed 1 base, with 12 bases lying between them. CDR3 sequence: CASSPRPGSYEQYV. In DNA, the CDR3 is TGTGCCAGCAGCCCACGACCTGGATCCTACGAGCAGTACGTC.

The chain carries TRBV3-1 (or the pseudogene TRBV3-2) and TRBJ2-5; possible D gene TRBD1, 5 bases. Germline V CDR1 and CDR2: LGHDT, YNNKEL (reference sequence). Trimming removed 1 base from V and 0 bases from J, with 6 bases in between. This CDR3 comprises 14 residues. CDR3 nucleotides: TGTGCCAGCAGCCAAGCAGGGTACCAAGAGACCCAGTACTTC. Its translation: CASSQAGYQETQYF.

The CDR3, as DNA: TGTGCCAGCAGCTTAGCCGGGACAGGGCGGGAAAAACTGTTTTTT. It codes for CASSLAGTGREKLFF. This rearrangement joins TRBV7-9 to TRBJ1-4; 9 bases fit TRBD1. Germline lookup yields CDR1 SEHNR and CDR2 FQNEAQ (reference sequence). Trimming at V came to 0 bases and at J to 8 bases, leaving 4 bases not matched to a gene. This CDR3 comprises 15 residues.

The J gene is TRBJ1-3, the V gene TRBV5-4; weak D call: TRBD1 (5 bases). The V and J ends lost 4 bases and 3 bases respectively, with 8 bases between them. Germline CDR1 reads SGHNT; CDR2 reads YYREEE (reference sequence). This CDR3 has 13 residues. CDR3 protein: CASSQGGGNTIYF. Written as DNA, the CDR3 is TGTGCCAGCAGCCAGGGTGGTGGAAACACCATATATTTT.

The chain employs TRBV7-9 and TRBJ2-3; no firm D call. The germline V gene encodes CDR1 SEHNR and CDR2 FQNEAQ (reference sequence). With 6 bases removed from V and 3 bases from J, the gap between germline ends came to 4 bases. The CDR3 totals 11 residues. The CDR3 bases are TGTGCCAGCAGGTTGACAGATACGCAGTATTTT. Translation: CASRLTDTQYF.

The chain joins TRBV15 to TRBJ1-6; 7 positions agree with TRBD1. Germline V CDR1 and CDR2: LNHNV, YYDKDF (reference sequence). The CDR3 is 14 residues long. J lost 7 bases, V lost 1 base, and 1 base had no gene match. The CDR3 DNA is TGTGCCACCAGCAGAGTGGACAGGAATTCACCCCTCCACTTT. Residues: CATSRVDRNSPLHF.

V usage is TRBV28 and J usage is TRBJ1-3; possible D gene TRBD1, 5 bases. The CDR3 is made up of 13 amino acids. V was shortened by 5 bases and J by 2 bases, with 7 bases between the two germline ends. Germline-derived CDR1 and CDR2 are MDHEN and SYDVKM. The CDR3 bases are TGTGCCAGCAGTACGGGACCTGGAAACACCATATATTTT. It translates to CASSTGPGNTIYF.

J is TRBJ1-2 and V is TRBV18; no definite D call. Germline lookup yields CDR1 KGHSH and CDR2 LQKENI. The germline V and J ends were trimmed by 5 bases and 6 bases, with 16 bases remaining between them. The CDR3 has 14 amino acids. The chain's CDR3 is CASSSGWKGDGYTF. Written as DNA, the CDR3 is TGTGCCAGCTCATCCGGATGGAAAGGAGATGGCTACACCTTC.

The V gene is TRBV11-2, the J gene TRBJ2-1; 13 nucleotides match TRBD2. Germline lookup yields CDR1 SGHAT and CDR2 FQNNGV. This CDR3 has 16 amino acids. V lost 1 base to trimming and J lost 8 bases; unmatched junction nucleotides: 5. The chain's CDR3 is CASSLVGLAGRDEQFF. The DNA for the CDR3 is TGTGCCAGCAGCTTAGTGGGACTAGCGGGAAGGGATGAGCAGTTCTTC.

The chain combines TRBV25-1 with TRBJ2-2; TRBD1 might be the D (6 bases). From germline, CDR1 is MGHDK and CDR2 SYGVNS. There are 14 residues in the CDR3. V shed 8 bases and J shed 5 bases, with 15 bases lying between them. The CDR3 loop is CASGFSRGTGELFF. For the CDR3, the DNA is TGTGCCAGCGGATTCTCCAGGGGAACCGGGGAGCTGTTTTTT.

There are a few counts of this clone. V usage is TRBV10-3 and J usage is TRBJ2-7, with 11 bases aligning to TRBD1. The CDR3 has 17 amino acids. Looked up from germline, CDR1 is ENHRY and CDR2 is SYGVKD. V lost 3 bases to trimming and J lost 0 bases; unmatched junction nucleotides: 7. The CDR3 DNA reads as TGTGCCATCAGTGACACCCGGGACAGGGGGAGCTCCTACGAGCAGTACGTC. Protein product: CAISDTRDRGSSYEQYV.